This TCR beta chain is drawn from a study of shared clonotypes between healthy human individuals. Trimming took 0 bases from V and 5 from J; bases not matched to a gene: 5. Germline-derived CDR1 and CDR2 are SQVTM and ANQGSEA. This CDR3 spans 15 amino acids. Using immunoSEQ multiplex PCR, the repertoire was profiled, and TCRdb retains in-frame clones only, with some absent. Seen here are 850,000 to 1,200,000 clones, 70% to 80% observed once, and the top ten hold roughly 1.5%. Recent vaccinations or acute infections were absent in the healthy HIV-negative adult donors. The investigators split CD4+ cells into a CD45RA+ naive subset and a CD45RA-negative memory subset.

The specimen sequenced was memory CD4+ T cells sorted from blood. Subset defined: CD45RA-negative fraction. The chain joins TRBV29-1 to TRBJ2-1, with 9 bases matching TRBD1. The sequence derives from a young man in good health. The CDR3 DNA reads as TGCAGCGTTGAAGAAAGACAGGGGGTGGACAATGAGCAGTTCTTC. Translating it yields CSVEERQGVDNEQFF.